This T cell receptor (beta chain) was profiled in a study of siplizumab effects on memory and regulatory T cells. Findings of the study overall: The alloreactive clones that mapped to unstimulated subsets made up only a minor fraction. Researchers did not confirm the suppressive function of proliferating Tregs from siplizumab cultures. The drug siplizumab significantly decreased the alloreactive sequences that could be traced to unstimulated CD4+ memory cells. Major contributors to the alloresponse seemed to be naive T cells, which also appeared more diverse than memory cells.

In the case of this clone: Its antigen is not identified.

The CDR3 consists of 15 residues. Germline CDR1 ENHRY, CDR2 SYGVKD. V was clipped by 3 bases and J by 0 bases, with 9 bases between them. Using immunoSEQ multiplex PCR, the repertoire was profiled, and TCRdb retains in-frame clones only, with some absent. In the table there are under 110,000 clones, about 93% of which are singletons. The sequenced material came from non-Treg CD4+ T cells sorted from blood. The chain is built from TRBV10-3 and TRBJ1-3; a weak D match, TRBD1 (5 bases). The clonotype was recovered from a human donor in good health. In nucleotides, the CDR3 is TGTGCCATCAGTGAAAGGGACCTCTCTGGAAACACCATATATTTT. As protein: CAISERDLSGNTIYF.